Below are 24 T cell receptor beta chains sequenced from a single sample in a study of PD-1 blockade in mismatch repair-deficient tumors. Some clones are missing from TCRdb's copy, which holds only in-frame ones; the method was immunoSEQ multiplex PCR. The sample consists of under 50,000 clones, 77% of them appearing once. Sample: PBMCs, taken before pembrolizumab treatment. The receptors here all came from an adult with mismatch repair-deficient cancer.

The chain recombines TRBV14 with TRBJ2-5, with 10 bases lining up with TRBD2. V gave up 1 base and J gave up 1 base; unmatched junction bases: 0. CDR3 size: 15 residues. CDR1 SGHDN and CDR2 FVKESK come from the germline V gene. The CDR3 DNA reads as TGTGCCAGCAGCCAAGCTAGCGGGAGCCAAGAGACCCAGTACTTC. Protein sequence: CASSQASGSQETQYF.

The V and J genes are TRBV4-1 and TRBJ2-2; tentatively, D is TRBD1 (6 bases). CDR1 is MGHRA, CDR2 YSYEKL, per germline. V lost 8 bases and J 1 base, leaving 8 bases between the germline ends. The CDR3 runs to 13 residues. The chain's CDR3 is CASEDRNTGELFF. Written as DNA, the CDR3 is TGCGCCAGCGAGGACAGGAACACCGGGGAGCTGTTTTTT.

The chain employs TRBV27 and TRBJ2-2, with a tentative D call TRBD1 (5 bases). The CDR3 is 14 amino acids. Trimming took 2 bases from V and 4 from J, leaving 8 bases between them. Per the germline V gene, CDR1 is MNHEY and CDR2 is SMNVEV (reference sequence). CDR3 region: CASSLGASTGELFF. Written as DNA, the CDR3 is TGTGCCAGCAGTTTAGGGGCTAGCACCGGGGAGCTGTTTTTT.

The chain links TRBV7-3 to TRBJ1-1; D unclear. Germline CDR1 reads SGHTA; CDR2 reads FQGTGA. The CDR3 loop spans 13 amino acids. V lost 1 base and J lost 1, with 4 bases in between. The CDR3 is CASSLRGNTEAFF. CDR3 coding DNA: TGTGCCAGCAGCTTAAGGGGGAACACTGAAGCTTTCTTT.

The chain joins TRBV9 to TRBJ2-1; 13 nucleotides agree with TRBD2. The CDR3 is 16 residues long. V lost 3 bases, J lost 12 bases, and 12 bases stayed unmatched. Germline CDR1 and CDR2: SGDLS and YYNGEE. The DNA for the CDR3 is TGTGCCAGCAGCGCCCAAACTAGCGGGAGGGGCCGGGGGCAGTTCTTC. It translates to CASSAQTSGRGRGQFF.

The rearrangement links TRBV18 to TRBJ2-3; 11 bases map to TRBD2. V gave up 1 base and J gave up 2 bases; unmatched junction bases: 5. Germline values: CDR1 KGHSH, CDR2 LQKENI. The CDR3 sequence is 17 residues long. DNA for the CDR3: TGTGCCAGCTCACCACGGGGACTAGCGGTAATCACAGATACGCAGTATTTT. It yields the protein CASSPRGLAVITDTQYF.

This chain links TRBV18 with TRBJ2-1; 8 nucleotides agree with TRBD2. Germline V lookup: CDR1 KGHSH, CDR2 LQKENI. CDR3 size: 14 residues. Unmatched junction bases numbered 4, after V lost 3 bases and J lost 6 bases. The CDR3 DNA sequence: TGTGCCAGCTCACCGGGACTAGTTACCAATGAGCAGTTCTTC. Translation: CASSPGLVTNEQFF. Full variable domain (missing parts from reference TRBV18 and TRBJ2-1): NAGVMQNPRHLVRRRGQEARLRCSPMKGHSHVYWYRQLPEEGLKFMVYLQKENIIDESGMPKERFSAEFPKEGPSILRIQQVVRGDSAAYFCASSPGLVTNEQFFGPGTRLTVL.

This clone was seen only a few times. The rearrangement links TRBV5-6 to TRBJ2-5; TRBD1 matches at 12 bases. This CDR3 is 17 amino acids long. V shed 5 bases and J 3 bases; nucleotides not matched to a gene: 11. The germline CDR1 and CDR2 sequences are SGHDT and YYEEEE. CDR3 bases: TGTGCCAGCAGTCCCGGGACAGGGGGCTTGAAGAAAGAGACCCAGTACTTC. Translating it yields CASSPGTGGLKKETQYF.

The chain employs TRBV7-6 and TRBJ2-5; TRBD1 agrees at 7 bases. Germline lookup yields CDR1 SGHVS and CDR2 FNYEAQ. Trimming cost V 3 bases and J 2 bases; bases outside gene matches: 3. The CDR3 runs 14 residues. Here the CDR3 DNA reads TGTGCCAGCAGCTTGGACAGGTCGCAAGAGACCCAGTACTTC. The encoded protein is CASSLDRSQETQYF.

The chain recombines TRBV7-9 with TRBJ2-7; 8 nucleotides agree with TRBD2. V was clipped by 5 bases and J by 2 bases; unmatched bases: 5. The CDR3 contains 14 residues. Per germline, CDR1 SEHNR and CDR2 FQNEAQ (reference sequence). Written as DNA, the CDR3 is TGTGCCAGCAGCCCCGGGGGGGGCCCCTACGAGCAGTACTTC. It specifies CASSPGGGPYEQYF.

V is TRBV19 and J is TRBJ2-2; no clear D. This CDR3 comprises 14 residues. Trimming cost V 5 bases and J 5 bases, with 12 bases left between them. Germline V gives CDR1 LNHDA, CDR2 SQIVND (reference sequence). CDR3 in amino acids: CASSEWAATGELFF. CDR3 nucleotide sequence: TGTGCCAGTAGTGAGTGGGCAGCTACCGGGGAGCTGTTTTTT.

This chain uses TRBV5-1 with TRBJ2-1; D gene ambiguous. The CDR3 runs to 14 residues. The germline V gene encodes CDR1 SGHRS and CDR2 YFSETQ. The V gene lost 3 bases and the J gene lost 3 bases, with 10 bases spanning the gap. CDR3 sequence (DNA): TGCGCCAGCAGCTACAGAGATGGCTACAATGAGCAGTTCTTC. Amino acid sequence: CASSYRDGYNEQFF.

Written as DNA, the CDR3 is TGTGCCAGCAGCTTAGATTTTGAGTTCAATCAGCCCCAGCATTTT. This sequence encodes CASSLDFEFNQPQHF. The chain uses TRBV11-2 and TRBJ1-5; D not resolved. CDR1 is SGHAT and CDR2 is FQNNGV in the germline V gene. V was cut by 0 bases and J by 3 bases, with 9 bases left in between. This CDR3 spans 15 amino acids.

This chain links TRBV16 with TRBJ2-2; unclear D gene. Germline-derived CDR1 and CDR2 are KGHSY and FQNENV. The CDR3 is 15 residues long. V gave up 0 bases and J gave up 7 bases, with 12 bases separating them. The CDR3 region is CASSQSPNRVGELFF. The CDR3 bases are TGTGCCAGCAGCCAATCCCCCAACAGAGTCGGGGAGCTGTTTTTT.

The chain recombines TRBV5-1 with TRBJ1-1; TRBD1 is a possible D gene (6 bases). Germline V gene sequence: CDR1 SGHRS, CDR2 YFSETQ. Trimming took off 1 base at V and 4 bases at J, with 11 bases between the two ends. This CDR3 is 14 amino acids long. The CDR3 region is CASSLSGGPTEAFF. The CDR3 coding sequence is TGCGCCAGCAGCTTGTCCGGGGGGCCCACTGAAGCTTTCTTT.

This clone showed up just a few times. This chain joins TRBV18 and TRBJ1-2, with a weak D call TRBD1 (5 bases). Trimming cost V 3 bases and J 2 bases, with 13 bases left between them. The germline V gene has CDR1 KGHSH and CDR2 LQKENI. The CDR3 loop spans 15 amino acids. The CDR3 sequence is CASSPGGTLNYGYTF. CDR3 nucleotides: TGTGCCAGCTCACCCGGGGGTACTCTCAACTATGGCTACACCTTC.

The rearrangement links TRBV9 to TRBJ2-3; D is perhaps TRBD1 or TRBD2 (5 bases each). Trimming removed 4 bases from V and 8 bases from J, with 17 bases in between. The CDR3 has 14 residues. The V gene's germline CDR1 is SGDLS and CDR2 YYNGEE. In DNA form, the CDR3 reads TGTGCCAGCAGCTTAGACTATACTGGGGGTACGCAGTATTTT. Its protein product is CASSLDYTGGTQYF.

This chain links TRBV2 with TRBJ2-5; D is ambiguous. The germline gives CDR1 SNHLY, CDR2 FYNNEI. This CDR3 comprises 15 residues. V dropped 4 bases and J dropped 4 bases, with 16 bases sitting between them. CDR3 amino acids: CASSVTPGSGETQYF. The CDR3 nucleotides are TGTGCCAGCAGTGTGACCCCAGGATCGGGAGAGACCCAGTACTTC.

The chain uses TRBV6-6 and TRBJ2-7; D is perhaps TRBD2 (6 bases). Trimming cost V 0 bases and J 4 bases, with 7 bases left between them. Germline V gene sequence: CDR1 MNHNY, CDR2 SVGAGI (reference sequence). The CDR3 loop spans 13 amino acids. CDR3 bases: TGTGCCAGCAGTTACTCGCGGGGTTACGAGCAGTACTTC. This encodes CASSYSRGYEQYF.

The rearrangement joins TRBV19 to TRBJ2-1; no reliable D call. Trimming cost V 3 bases and J 10 bases, with 13 bases left between them. The germline V gene encodes CDR1 LNHDA and CDR2 SQIVND (reference sequence). The CDR3 is 13 residues long. In DNA form, the CDR3 reads TGTGCCAGTAGTATGACCCAGCCTCGGGAGCAGTTCTTC. Encoded protein: CASSMTQPREQFF.

CDR3 in amino acids: CASQRLQGALNTEAFF. The CDR3 DNA is TGTGCCAGCCAGAGGTTACAGGGGGCGTTGAACACTGAAGCTTTCTTT. The rearrangement uses TRBV27 and TRBJ1-1; 9 bases line up with TRBD1. V shed 8 bases, J shed 0 bases, and the junction held 10 bases outside the gene matches. The CDR3 extends over 16 amino acids. The germline V gene has CDR1 MNHEY and CDR2 SMNVEV (reference sequence).

V usage is TRBV6-5 and J usage is TRBJ2-7; perhaps TRBD1 as D (6 bases). The CDR3 is made up of 14 amino acids. Per germline, CDR1 MNHEY and CDR2 SVGAGI. V lost 7 bases and J 0 bases, leaving 13 bases between the germline ends. In DNA, the CDR3 is TGTGCCAGCAAAAGAGACAGGTCCTCCTACGAGCAGTACTTC. It translates to CASKRDRSSYEQYF.

The J gene is TRBJ2-7, the V gene TRBV29-1; TRBD1 is a possible D gene (5 bases). Trimming took off 3 bases at V and 3 bases at J, with 9 bases between the two ends. Germline values: CDR1 SQVTM, CDR2 ANQGSEA. The CDR3 is 12 amino acids. The CDR3 sequence: CSVDSQGYEQYF. The CDR3 bases are TGCAGCGTTGACAGTCAGGGCTACGAGCAGTACTTC.

V is TRBV7-6 and J is TRBJ2-7; 8 bases are shared with TRBD2. J was trimmed by 5 bases and V by 2 bases; bases with no gene match: 11. CDR3 length equals 16 residues. The germline CDR1 and CDR2 sequences are SGHVS and FNYEAQ. The CDR3, as DNA: TGTGCCAGCAGCTTAATTTCCCAGCGGGAGCTTGACGAGCAGTACTTC. Translating gives CASSLISQRELDEQYF.